This T cell receptor (beta chain) was sequenced in a study of blood T cell repertoires in COVID-19. Turning to the study itself: PBMCs, B-cell-depleted T cells, or T cells provided the cDNA or gDNA that made up the material.

The V and J ends lost 2 bases and 0 bases, in that order; junction bases with no gene match: 6. The germline V gene encodes CDR1 KGHSH and CDR2 LQKENI. The CDR3 is made up of 16 amino acids. As processed by the authors: Estimation of nucleated cell counts was performed using reference gene primer amplification. The assay was immunoSEQ multiplex PCR, and TCRdb's table has in-frame clones only and misses some. That table gives V, J and clone size, and the DNA gave D and trimming. The profile covers more than 150,000 clones, with 78% appearing a single time and approximately 15% taken by the ten largest.

V gene TRBV18 combines with J gene TRBJ1-1; 7 bases match TRBD1. The sample taken for sequencing was peripheral blood. The receptor comes from an elderly woman with acute or convalescent COVID-19. In DNA, the CDR3 is TGTGCCAGCTCACCAACGGGACAGCAGATGAACACTGAAGCTTTCTTT. It yields the protein CASSPTGQQMNTEAFF. Supplemented by reference TRBV18 and TRBJ1-1, the full variable domain reads NAGVMQNPRHLVRRRGQEARLRCSPMKGHSHVYWYRQLPEEGLKFMVYLQKENIIDESGMPKERFSAEFPKEGPSILRIQQVVRGDSAAYFCASSPTGQQMNTEAFFGQGTRLTVV.